This entry features one T cell receptor (beta chain) sequence. There is no known antigen for this receptor. No base-level quality is on record; no much larger clone is a single base apart. The entry originates in a study of T cells in Graves' hyperthyroidism and ophthalmopathy (dated by TCRdb to the late 2010s). With regard to the full study: To identify TCR V-J signatures that set the groups apart, the researchers used a discovery cohort of 100 patients, made up of 40 to 45 with Graves' ophthalmopathy and 55 to 65 with stable Graves' hyperthyroidism. The study also compared thyroid tissue and blood T-cell repertoires from 5 to 7 Graves' hyperthyroidism patients. The 95 to 100 discovery patients were randomly split 7:3 into training and test sets. An independent validation cohort of around 19 hyperthyroidism patients and about 16 patients who later progressed to ophthalmopathy tested prospective prediction of ophthalmopathy. Once sampling was done, hyperthyroidism patients were given methimazole at a starting dose of 30 mg daily, whereas ophthalmopathy patients were given high-dose intravenous methylprednisolone. The paper reports TCR Vbeta CDR3 sequencing of approximately 130 peripheral blood samples: approximately 41 ophthalmopathy, about 75 hyperthyroidism and 17 progressor patients. Results the study describes overall, beyond this receptor: Most expanded thyroid clonotypes (frequency above 0.001) were also found in blood, which suggests that blood repertoires may mirror thyroid immune responses. No statistical method was used to set the sample size in advance, and investigators knew the group allocation. In validation, the model predicted progression to ophthalmopathy a median of roughly 6.5 months before onset, with roughly 70% sensitivity and 72.22% specificity. In cross-validation, a model built on a 13 V-J signature told ophthalmopathy apart from stable hyperthyroidism with just under 90% sensitivity and roughly 82% specificity, and in testing the same model reached 80%/75%.

Germline trimming: 4 bases from V, 6 bases from J; junction bases outside gene matches: 6. CDR1 is given as SNHLY and CDR2 as FYNNEI, both from the germline V gene. The CDR3 starts with the cysteine, ends with the phenylalanine, and has 15 residues. Only the CDR3 DNA is retained, 45 bases long and in frame from the first base. Amplification of TCR beta CDR3 regions was carried out from RNA transcripts. The first round of RT-PCR for the TCR CDR3 was performed with the HTBI primer set and the Qiagen OneStep RT-PCR kit. The libraries were constructed in a second round of multiplex PCR and then size-selected and purified. Sequencing of the libraries was done on an Illumina HiSeq2000 using paired-end 100 bp reads. On the authors' methods: SOAPnuke was used to process the raw data, throwing out any read that contained adapters or uncalled bases, had a mean Phred below 15, or lacked an exact constant-primer or identifier match. COPE v1.2.5 was used to merge high-quality paired reads, and clonotypes were defined as unique nucleotide sequences. Clonotypes were aligned to IMGT TRBV, TRBD and TRBJ reference segments using MiTCR v1.1. Only V-J combinations with frequency above 0.0001, covering about 99% of repertoires, were analysed. The TCS score was defined as the ratio of F50 (clonal expansion) to E x V (chaos), calculated using BLOSUM62-based TCRdist between CDR3 peptides within each V-J. Welch's t-statistics and random forest reduced roughly 530 V-J features to about 13, which were used in a naive Bayes classifier (R e1071). Thyroid-blood repertoire similarity was quantified with the Morisita-Horn index. The raw public reads went through TCRdb reprocessing: fastp at Q25, MiXCR clone calling, in-frame beta chains kept. Under each unique CDR3 protein, matching rows form one entry showing the most common genes and DNA. Clone size and V and J calls follow TCRdb, not the original study. Recorded for this sample are 500,000 to 800,000 distinct CDR3 sequences; 40% to 55% of them occurred a single time. Under 8.5% of the sample is held by the ten biggest clonotypes.

Any patient with an uncontrolled infection, another autoimmune disease, pregnancy or lactation was excluded. Diagnoses were established on the basis of clinical symptoms, serum thyroxine and TRAb, thyroid ultrasound, and orbital computed tomography. Total RNA was extracted with Trizol reagent, and quality was checked on an Agilent 2100 Bioanalyzer. Source material: peripheral blood or thyroid tissue (not recorded which). The TCR sequence derives from an adult man with Graves' disease, either hyperthyroidism or ophthalmopathy (not recorded which). The chain uses TRBV2 and TRBJ1-6; 7 of the junction bases match TRBD1. CDR3 loop: CASSARGPFNSPLHF. The base sequence is TGTGCCAGCAGTGCAAGGGGGCCCTTTAATTCACCCCTCCACTTT.